This TCR beta chain was found in a study of blood T cell repertoires in COVID-19. Study details: COVID-19 samples, acute and convalescent, were from the United States, Italy and Spain. PBMCs, B-cell-depleted T cells, or T cells were the source of the cDNA or gDNA that made up the material.

The V and J ends lost 4 bases and 9 bases, in that order; junction bases with no gene match: 3. Germline V CDR1 and CDR2: LNHNV, YYDKDF (reference sequence). The CDR3 loop spans 12 amino acids. Seattle patients were enrolled while actively infected and followed longitudinally. Here immunoSEQ multiplex PCR was the method, and the copy in TCRdb shows in-frame clones only, minus some. This repertoire shows fewer than 300,000 clones, roughly 80% found once; its top ten account for approximately 14%. This clone was seen a single time. The sequence derives from a person aged 70 to 79 with COVID-19, enrolled during active disease. J is TRBJ1-5 and V is TRBV15; TRBD1 matches at 7 bases. Sequencing input: peripheral blood. The CDR3 nucleotides read TGTGCCACCAGCATCCGGACAGGGCCCCAGCATTTT. Its protein is CATSIRTGPQHF.